This is a list of T cell receptor beta chains from one sample in a study of cytotoxic CD8 clonotypes in ibrutinib-treated CLL. Profiled with immunoSEQ multiplex PCR; TCRdb holds only in-frame clones, not every one. The sample includes about 270,000 clones, around 76% of them seen just once. The starting material was PBMCs, obtained at disease progression, from a patient treated with ibrutinib. Receptor source: a human donor with chronic lymphocytic leukemia. CDR3s include the opening cysteine and the closing phenylalanine or tryptophan. The D gene is left open where the match is weak. A row's size may be missing; if present it is once, few, many or a size class.

v_gene	j_gene	abundance	d_gene	CDR3nt	CDR3aa
TRBV19	TRBJ2-1	-	TRBD2	TGTGCCATTCCGACTAGCGGGATACACCCCATTTACAATGAGCAGTTCTTC	CAIPTSGIHPIYNEQFF
TRBV7-3	TRBJ2-3	-	-	TGTGCCAGCAGCTTGGCGAGGGGGAGAGATACGCAGTATTTT	CASSLARGRDTQYF
TRBV7-8	TRBJ1-1	-	TRBD1	TGTGCCAGCAGCACGCGGACAGGGTTTACTGAAGCTTTCTTT	CASSTRTGFTEAFF
TRBV27	TRBJ2-1	few	-	TGTGCCACCGCCCGCGGGAATGAGCAGTTCTTC	CATARGNEQFF
TRBV19	TRBJ2-1	-	TRBD2	TGTGCCAGTAGACACTTAGCGGGAGTGGGCTACAATGAGCAGTTCTTC	CASRHLAGVGYNEQFF
TRBV7-9	TRBJ2-5	-	-	TGTGCCAGCAGCTTAGTCAGGAGGGAGACCCAGTACTTC	CASSLVRRETQYF
TRBV28	TRBJ1-5	-	-	TGTGCCAGCAGCACCCCGGGACTTAATAGCAATCAGCCCCAGCATTTT	CASSTPGLNSNQPQHF
TRBV5-4	TRBJ1-6	-	-	TGTGCCAGCAGCTTGGCCCAACAGTCTTGGGTCGAATGGTCACCCCTCCACTTT	CASSLAQQSWVEWSPLHF
TRBV7-3	TRBJ1-2	-	-	TGTGCCAGCAGCTCGCAGGGAGCTTTGGGACACCGACCTAACTATGGCTACACCTTC	CASSSQGALGHRPNYGYTF
TRBV29-1	TRBJ1-2	-	-	TGCAGCGTTGAATTCATGGCAGGGGCCCTCCTTAGAGGTGGCTACACCTTC	CSVEFMAGALLRGGYTF
TRBV4-3	TRBJ2-5	-	-	TGCGCCAGCAGCCAAGATTCGGGGTCAGAGACCCAGTACTTC	CASSQDSGSETQYF
TRBV27	TRBJ2-7	few	-	TGTGCCAGCAGTCCGGCGGCTAGGCAGTTCACCTACGAGCAGTACTTC	CASSPAARQFTYEQYF
TRBV27	TRBJ2-3	-	-	TGTGCCAGCTGGCGAAGAGGAGATACGCAGTATTTT	CASWRRGDTQYF
TRBV5-1	TRBJ2-3	-	TRBD2	TGCGCCAGCAGCCTGACTAGCGGGTTCTCAGATACGCAGTATTTT	CASSLTSGFSDTQYF
TRBV18	TRBJ2-1	-	TRBD2	TGTGCCAGCCAGGAGCGGGGGGGCGACAATGAGCAGTTCTTC	CASQERGGDNEQFF
TRBV5-1	TRBJ1-3	once	-	TGCGCCAGCAGCAGGGACTACTCTGGAAACACCATATATTTT	CASSRDYSGNTIYF
TRBV14	TRBJ2-2	-	-	TGTGCCAGCAGCCAACTAGTTCCCGGGGAGCTGTTTTTT	CASSQLVPGELFF
TRBV5-8	TRBJ2-7	-	-	TGTGCCAGCAGCTTCTCATCCGGTACCGACGAGCAGTACTTC	CASSFSSGTDEQYF
TRBV10-1	TRBJ2-7	-	-	TGCGCCAGCGAGGAAAACTTTTCGCACGAGCAGTACTTC	CASEENFSHEQYF
TRBV9	TRBJ1-2	-	-	TGTGCCAGCACCAAGGATAGGGACTATGGCTACACCTTC	CASTKDRDYGYTF
TRBV19	TRBJ2-3	-	-	TGTGCCAGTAGTCGACAGAGCACAGATACGCAGTATTTT	CASSRQSTDTQYF
TRBV5-6	TRBJ1-2	-	-	TGTGCCAGCAGCGTACTGGGGGGAAACTATGGCTACACCTTC	CASSVLGGNYGYTF
TRBV29-1	TRBJ2-1	-	-	TGCAGCGTTCGTTGGCGGGGATCCTACAATGAGCAGTTCTTC	CSVRWRGSYNEQFF
TRBV29-1	TRBJ2-5	-	-	TGCAGCGTTGATGGGGCAGCCCGGGAGACCCAGTACTTC	CSVDGAARETQYF
TRBV9	TRBJ1-2	-	-	TGTGCCAGCAGCGCGCACAGGTCGATGGGTAACTATGGCTACACCTTC	CASSAHRSMGNYGYTF
TRBV11-2	TRBJ2-7	-	-	TGTGCCAGCAGCTTAGAGGATACCTACGAGCAGTACTTC	CASSLEDTYEQYF
TRBV18	TRBJ1-5	few	-	TGTGCCAGCTCACCCTCCAGGGTAGATCAGCCCCAGCATTTT	CASSPSRVDQPQHF
TRBV18	TRBJ1-1	-	-	TGTGCCAGCTCACCACGATCGGTGGGCACTGAAGCTTTCTTT	CASSPRSVGTEAFF
TRBV11-2	TRBJ1-1	-	-	TGTGCCAGCAGCCCTTACCTCTCACAGGGTCCTGAAGCTTTCTTT	CASSPYLSQGPEAFF
TRBV6-5	TRBJ1-4	-	-	TGTGCCAGCAGTTACGATTCTTGGGAAAAACTGTTTTTT	CASSYDSWEKLFF
TRBV27	TRBJ2-1	-	-	TGTGCCAGCAGTTTACCGCGGGGAGGGGGTGAGCAGTTCTTC	CASSLPRGGGEQFF
TRBV6-1	TRBJ2-7	once	-	TGTGCCAGCAGTGAATACTCCGACTACGAGCAGTACTTC	CASSEYSDYEQYF
TRBV29-1	TRBJ2-7	-	TRBD1	TGCAGCTTATCCTCCGGGACAGGGTTGGACGAGCAGTACTTC	CSLSSGTGLDEQYF
TRBV28	TRBJ1-4	-	-	TGTGCCAGCGAACCGGCATGGGGTAATGAAAAACTGTTTTTT	CASEPAWGNEKLFF
TRBV9	TRBJ2-3	-	-	TGTGCCAGCAGTGGCCCATCCACAAACACAGATACGCAGTATTTT	CASSGPSTNTDTQYF
TRBV7-3	TRBJ2-3	-	-	TGTGCCAGCAGCTCCGCATTAACAGATACGCAGTATTTT	CASSSALTDTQYF
TRBV19	TRBJ1-5	-	-	TGTGCCAGTAGTATGGAGTCGTGGGGTAGCAATCAGCCCCAGCATTTT	CASSMESWGSNQPQHF
TRBV18	TRBJ1-2	once	-	TGTGCCAGCTCACCCCTCGATCAGACCTCCTCGGGTGGCTACACCTTC	CASSPLDQTSSGGYTF
TRBV5-1	TRBJ2-7	-	-	TGCGCCAGCAGCACCGGACAGCTTAGTGCCGAGCAGTACTTC	CASSTGQLSAEQYF
TRBV25-1	TRBJ2-1	-	-	TGTGCCAGCAGTGAATCGGGGGCGGCACGACGCAATGAGCAGTTCTTC	CASSESGAARRNEQFF